The rows below give T cell receptor beta chains drawn from one sample of a study of cytomegalovirus exposure and HLA in healthy donors. Profiled with immunoSEQ multiplex PCR; TCRdb holds only in-frame clones, not every one. The sample consists of some 120,000 clones, 8% to 11% of them appearing once. The sample was PBMCs. Every receptor here comes from a woman under 30 in good health and CMV-seropositive. Both conserved end residues are trimmed from each CDR3. The order of the fields is D gene, V gene, J gene, CDR3 protein. A D gene is named only where the DNA matches it firmly.

D gene: .
V gene: TRBV29-1
J gene: TRBJ1-2
CDR3 protein: SVEDWQEDRRDYGYT

D gene: TRBD1
V gene: TRBV28
J gene: TRBJ1-2
CDR3 protein: ASTRPGTGAGYT

D gene: TRBD2
V gene: TRBV9
J gene: TRBJ2-7
CDR3 protein: ASSVAGGGYEQY

D gene: .
V gene: TRBV6-6
J gene: .
CDR3 protein: ASSRRTYEQY

D gene: .
V gene: TRBV10-1
J gene: TRBJ2-1
CDR3 protein: ASSAEQVSTQF

D gene: .
V gene: TRBV6-5
J gene: TRBJ1-1
CDR3 protein: ASSYSNGGNTEAF

D gene: TRBD2
V gene: TRBV13
J gene: TRBJ2-5
CDR3 protein: ASSLPTSGQETQY

D gene: TRBD2
V gene: TRBV14
J gene: TRBJ2-1
CDR3 protein: ASSQTSFEQF

D gene: .
V gene: TRBV11-2
J gene: TRBJ1-3
CDR3 protein: ASSLDISGNTIY

D gene: TRBD1
V gene: TRBV28
J gene: TRBJ1-1
CDR3 protein: ATQTGTGNTEAF

D gene: TRBD1
V gene: TRBV28
J gene: TRBJ2-1
CDR3 protein: ASSIRDRGPTSSYNEQF

D gene: .
V gene: TRBV30
J gene: TRBJ2-1
CDR3 protein: AWSVSNEQF

D gene: .
V gene: TRBV14
J gene: TRBJ1-4
CDR3 protein: ASSQEPRSTNEKLF

D gene: .
V gene: TRBV7-9
J gene: TRBJ2-6
CDR3 protein: ASSQDNSGANVLT

D gene: .
V gene: TRBV10-3
J gene: TRBJ2-1
CDR3 protein: AISEEGDEQF

D gene: TRBD2
V gene: TRBV5-1
J gene: TRBJ2-3
CDR3 protein: ASSLWLAGSDTQY

D gene: .
V gene: TRBV5-1
J gene: TRBJ2-3
CDR3 protein: ASSLAQSPPDTQY

D gene: .
V gene: TRBV7-9
J gene: TRBJ2-2
CDR3 protein: ASSQQVAGELF

D gene: .
V gene: TRBV6-1
J gene: TRBJ1-3
CDR3 protein: ASIGRGKSGNTIY

D gene: .
V gene: TRBV7-9
J gene: TRBJ1-3
CDR3 protein: ASSSPQSIY

D gene: .
V gene: TRBV5-1
J gene: TRBJ2-3
CDR3 protein: ASSLRQSTDTQY

D gene: TRBD1
V gene: TRBV19
J gene: TRBJ1-1
CDR3 protein: AGTDNTEAF

D gene: TRBD1
V gene: TRBV5-1
J gene: TRBJ2-7
CDR3 protein: ASSFQGQGSYEQY

D gene: .
V gene: TRBV19
J gene: TRBJ2-5
CDR3 protein: APLYPTCSFQETQY

D gene: TRBD2
V gene: TRBV19
J gene: TRBJ2-1
CDR3 protein: ASSTITSGRGNEQF

D gene: TRBD2
V gene: TRBV29-1
J gene: TRBJ2-1
CDR3 protein: SVEGATSGSWNEQF

D gene: TRBD1
V gene: TRBV10-3
J gene: TRBJ1-5
CDR3 protein: AISESGQLNQPQH

D gene: TRBD2
V gene: TRBV10-3
J gene: TRBJ2-7
CDR3 protein: AIRLAGSSYEQY

D gene: .
V gene: TRBV30
J gene: TRBJ2-7
CDR3 protein: AWSVSSPGEQY

D gene: .
V gene: TRBV19
J gene: TRBJ1-5
CDR3 protein: ATQDYSNQPQH

D gene: .
V gene: TRBV28
J gene: TRBJ1-2
CDR3 protein: ASSDSGSPTWHGYT

D gene: .
V gene: TRBV6-5
J gene: TRBJ1-2
CDR3 protein: ASSSGVGYT

D gene: .
V gene: TRBV19
J gene: TRBJ2-5
CDR3 protein: ASSPKTSSRETQY

D gene: TRBD2
V gene: TRBV25-1
J gene: TRBJ2-7
CDR3 protein: ASSFTSGVYEQY

D gene: TRBD1
V gene: TRBV19
J gene: TRBJ1-1
CDR3 protein: ASSRGTGGKEAF

D gene: TRBD1
V gene: TRBV6-5
J gene: TRBJ1-1
CDR3 protein: ASTETGVGTEAF

D gene: .
V gene: TRBV11-2
J gene: TRBJ2-7
CDR3 protein: ASSQAWVGVYEQY

D gene: .
V gene: TRBV23-1
J gene: TRBJ1-2
CDR3 protein: ASSPRPSGSSNYGYT

D gene: .
V gene: TRBV5-1
J gene: TRBJ2-5
CDR3 protein: ASSLSGGETQY

D gene: .
V gene: TRBV11-2
J gene: TRBJ2-7
CDR3 protein: ASSPRGRLAMAYYEQY

D gene: .
V gene: TRBV2
J gene: TRBJ1-2
CDR3 protein: ASNQKAGYGYT

D gene: TRBD2
V gene: TRBV11-2
J gene: TRBJ2-7
CDR3 protein: ASSRAGTSYEQY

D gene: .
V gene: TRBV5-1
J gene: TRBJ2-7
CDR3 protein: ASSFGGSGQY